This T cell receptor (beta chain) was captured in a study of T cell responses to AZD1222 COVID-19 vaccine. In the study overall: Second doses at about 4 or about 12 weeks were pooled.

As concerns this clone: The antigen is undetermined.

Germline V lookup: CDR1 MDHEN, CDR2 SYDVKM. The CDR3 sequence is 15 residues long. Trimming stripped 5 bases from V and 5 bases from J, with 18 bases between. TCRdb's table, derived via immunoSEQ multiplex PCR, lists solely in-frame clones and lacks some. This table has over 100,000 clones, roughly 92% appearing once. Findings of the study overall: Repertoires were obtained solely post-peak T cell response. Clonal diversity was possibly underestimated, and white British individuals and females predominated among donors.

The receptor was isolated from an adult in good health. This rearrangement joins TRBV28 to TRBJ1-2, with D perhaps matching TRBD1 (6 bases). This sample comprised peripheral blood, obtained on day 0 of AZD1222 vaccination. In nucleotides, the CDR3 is TGTGCCAGCAGTCCTATTACAGGGACGTTTTATGGCTACACCTTC. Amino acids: CASSPITGTFYGYTF.